These 29 T cell receptor beta chains share one sample of origin, sequenced in a study of OX40 agonist ivuxolimab in advanced cancers. Measured with immunoSEQ multiplex PCR; TCRdb has only the in-frame clones, and not every one. The repertoire holds about 9,100 clones, with around 70% as singletons. The specimen was CD4+ or CD8+ T cells sorted from blood, collected in a trial of the OX40 agonist ivuxolimab. The receptors here all came from an adult with an advanced solid tumor such as melanoma, head and neck, liver or kidney cancer.

This clone showed up just once. V usage is TRBV4-2 and J usage is TRBJ1-1; D is undetermined. Trimming shortened V by 5 bases and J by 0 bases, and 7 bases separated the two germline ends. CDR1 is LGHNA and CDR2 is YNFKEQ in the germline V gene. CDR3 length equals 13 residues. This CDR3 reads CASSLSVNTEAFF. The CDR3 nucleotides read TGTGCCAGCAGCTTGTCCGTGAACACTGAAGCTTTCTTT.

The chain uses TRBV27 and TRBJ2-7, with D possibly being TRBD2 (5 bases). V was trimmed by 2 bases and J by 0 bases, leaving 5 bases between them. The CDR3 is 13 amino acids. Germline assignment: CDR1 MNHEY and CDR2 SMNVEV (reference sequence). In DNA, the CDR3 is TGTGCCAGCAGTTTAACTAGCTCCTACGAGCAGTACTTC. Its protein product is CASSLTSSYEQYF.

The chain employs TRBV28 and TRBJ1-5, with D unresolved. This CDR3 has 14 residues. The germline V gene encodes CDR1 MDHEN and CDR2 SYDVKM. V was clipped by 6 bases and J by 2 bases, with 11 bases between them. CDR3: CASRDGMGNQPQHF. CDR3 coding DNA: TGTGCCAGCAGGGACGGGATGGGCAATCAGCCCCAGCATTTT. The full variable domain, with the rest looked up from reference TRBV28 and TRBJ1-5, is DVKVTQSSRYLVKRTGEKVFLECVQDMDHENMFWYRQDPGLGLRLIYFSYDVKMKEKGDIPEGYSVSREKKERFSLILESASTNQTSMYLCASRDGMGNQPQHFGDGTRLSIL.

The chain couples TRBV28 to TRBJ1-1; the match to TRBD1 covers 8 bases. Germline V gives CDR1 MDHEN, CDR2 SYDVKM. CDR3 size: 16 residues. V was pared by 3 bases and J by 0 bases, with 6 bases of the junction left unmatched. In DNA form, the CDR3 reads TGTGCCAGCAGTTTTCAGGGGGCGCGTATGAACACTGAAGCTTTCTTT. It codes for CASSFQGARMNTEAFF.

The chain is built from TRBV28 and TRBJ2-3; D possibly corresponds to TRBD1 (5 bases). The V end lost 3 bases, the J end lost 5 bases, and 15 bases lay between the germline ends. The CDR3 has 15 amino acids. Germline loops: CDR1 MDHEN, CDR2 SYDVKM. This chain's CDR3 is CASSFDSPGGDTQYF. Here the CDR3 DNA reads TGTGCCAGCAGTTTTGACAGCCCTGGCGGAGATACGCAGTATTTT.

The chain employs TRBV11-1 and TRBJ1-1; no firm D call. Between the trimmed V and J ends, which lost 7 bases and 2 bases, there was a span of 11 bases. Germline lookup yields CDR1 SGHAT and CDR2 FQDESV (reference sequence). The CDR3 totals 13 residues. The CDR3 loop reads CASTPWGNTEAFF. The CDR3 DNA reads as TGTGCCAGCACCCCATGGGGAAACACTGAAGCTTTCTTT.

This clone was observed a handful of times. The chain couples TRBV7-6 to TRBJ2-1; D may be TRBD2 (5 bases). Germline lookup yields CDR1 SGHVS and CDR2 FNYEAQ. The ends were cut back, 4 bases at V and 8 bases at J, with 15 bases in the middle. This CDR3 has 14 amino acids. The CDR3 DNA follows: TGTGCCAGCAGCTCCCCACGCGGGTGGGATGAGCAGTTCTTC. Residues: CASSSPRGWDEQFF.

The chain employs TRBV5-6 and TRBJ2-1; D is perhaps TRBD2 (5 bases). The V gene's germline CDR1 is SGHDT and CDR2 YYEEEE. The V end lost 3 bases, the J end lost 9 bases, and 13 bases lay between the germline ends. There are 13 residues in the CDR3. CDR3 loop: CASSSGGSGEQFF. In DNA form, the CDR3 reads TGTGCCAGCAGCTCCGGCGGGTCGGGTGAGCAGTTCTTC.

Within the sample, this clone is large (0.1 to 1%). V usage is TRBV15 and J usage is TRBJ2-1; 8 nucleotides match TRBD2. Germline V gene data show CDR1 as LNHNV and CDR2 as YYDKDF (reference sequence). The J segment lost 8 bases and the V segment lost 0 bases, leaving 6 bases of the junction unmatched. The CDR3 totals 15 residues. CDR3 DNA sequence: TGTGCCACCAGCAGAGAAGCGGGAGCGGGGGATGAGCAGTTCTTC. It encodes CATSREAGAGDEQFF.

The chain uses TRBV5-6 and TRBJ2-7, with D possibly being TRBD1 (6 bases). The CDR3 totals 14 residues. The germline CDR1 and CDR2 sequences are SGHDT and YYEEEE. Trimming took off 1 base at V and 4 bases at J, with 12 bases between the two ends. CDR3 in amino acids: CASSLPHRAYEQYF. The CDR3 bases are TGTGCCAGCAGCTTGCCACACAGGGCATACGAGCAGTACTTC.

V is TRBV20-1 and J is TRBJ2-1, with 7 bases fitting TRBD2. The CDR3 runs 11 residues. CDR1 DFQATT and CDR2 SNEGSKA come from the germline V gene (reference sequence). J was trimmed by 9 bases and V by 7 bases; bases with no gene match: 6. The CDR3 nucleotides read TGCAGTGTTAAGCGGGGACCTGAGCAGTTCTTC. Translated: CSVKRGPEQFF.

V usage is TRBV4-2 and J usage is TRBJ1-5, with D uncertain. CDR3 length equals 15 residues. Trimming took 0 bases from V and 7 from J, leaving 13 bases between them. Germline CDR1 reads LGHNA; CDR2 reads YNFKEQ. In DNA, the CDR3 is TGTGCCAGCAGCCAAGAGGCAGGACGAGGGCAGCCCCAGCATTTT. Protein sequence: CASSQEAGRGQPQHF.

The V and J genes are TRBV6-5 and TRBJ1-1, with D possibly being TRBD1 (5 bases). The CDR3 extends over 14 amino acids. Germline CDR1 MNHEY, CDR2 SVGAGI. V gave up 10 bases and J gave up 4 bases, with 19 bases separating them. The CDR3 protein is CATGGPGDGTEAFF. The CDR3 DNA sequence: TGTGCCACCGGGGGACCGGGGGACGGCACTGAAGCTTTCTTT.

The rearrangement joins TRBV2 to TRBJ2-7; no definite D call. CDR1 and CDR2 (germline): SNHLY, FYNNEI. The V and J ends lost 4 bases and 4 bases respectively, with 5 bases between them. The CDR3 is made up of 11 amino acids. This chain's CDR3 is CASSAGYEQYF. In DNA, the CDR3 is TGTGCCAGCAGTGCAGGTTACGAGCAGTACTTC.

This chain connects TRBV19 to TRBJ1-1, with TRBD1 identical over 10 bases. Germline CDR1 LNHDA, CDR2 SQIVND (reference sequence). Trimming took 1 base from V and 1 from J; bases not matched to a gene: 0. This CDR3 is built from 15 residues. CDR3 region: CASSIGDRGNTEAFF. CDR3 nucleotide sequence: TGTGCCAGTAGTATAGGGGACAGGGGGAACACTGAAGCTTTCTTT.

This chain uses TRBV28 with TRBJ1-5; possible D gene TRBD1, 6 bases. The germline CDR1 and CDR2 sequences are MDHEN and SYDVKM. V was shortened by 4 bases and J by 7 bases, with 14 bases between the two germline ends. There are 14 residues in the CDR3. The CDR3 DNA follows: TGTGCCAGCAGTTCTACAGGGACGGGGCAGCCCCAGCATTTT. It specifies CASSSTGTGQPQHF.

The chain is built from TRBV5-4 and TRBJ1-1; D is perhaps TRBD1 (6 bases). This CDR3 region has 13 residues. V lost 6 bases, J lost 1 base, and 10 bases lay in between. From germline, CDR1 is SGHNT and CDR2 YYREEE (reference sequence). CDR3: CASKTGTNTEAFF. CDR3 nucleotide sequence: TGTGCCAGCAAAACAGGGACGAACACTGAAGCTTTCTTT.

The CDR3 DNA sequence: TGTGCCAGTACCTTTGGAGGGCTCGGTCAGCCCCAGCATTTT. It codes for CASTFGGLGQPQHF. The chain uses TRBV19 and TRBJ1-5; no definite D call. Trimming left V 7 bases short and J 6 bases short, with 16 bases between. Germline-derived CDR1 and CDR2 are LNHDA and SQIVND (reference sequence). This CDR3 region has 14 residues.

This clone was counted between two and nine times. A far larger clone is only one base removed, so a read error is likely. The DNA for the CDR3 is TGTGCCAGCAGCCCCGGGAATGTCTTTTATGGCTACACCTTC. Translated, it gives CASSPGNVFYGYTF. The rearrangement uses TRBV4-2 and TRBJ1-2; D is ambiguous. Per germline, CDR1 LGHNA and CDR2 YNFKEQ. The CDR3 covers 14 residues. The V end was cut by 4 bases, the J end by 5 bases, with 14 bases between.

A few counts support this clone. The chain recombines TRBV6-5 with TRBJ1-6; the match to TRBD1 covers 9 bases. Germline V lookup: CDR1 MNHEY, CDR2 SVGAGI. CDR3 length equals 14 residues. The J segment lost 9 bases and the V segment lost 7 bases, leaving 7 bases of the junction unmatched. The CDR3 DNA follows: TGTGCCAGCACCCGGACAGGGGTGACTTCACCCCTCCACTTT. This translates into CASTRTGVTSPLHF.

This chain links TRBV28 with TRBJ2-5, with TRBD2 identical over 7 bases. This CDR3 region has 14 residues. Trimming at V came to 8 bases and at J to 1 base, leaving 7 bases not matched to a gene. From germline, CDR1 is MDHEN and CDR2 SYDVKM. This CDR3 reads CASHYLAAQETQYF. As DNA, the CDR3 is TGTGCCAGCCACTACCTAGCGGCCCAAGAGACCCAGTACTTC.

This chain connects TRBV25-1 to TRBJ2-7; D unclear. The CDR3 loop spans 12 amino acids. Germline V gene data show CDR1 as MGHDK and CDR2 as SYGVNS. Trimming left V 5 bases short and J 0 bases short, with 5 bases between. The DNA of the CDR3 is TGTGCCAGCAGTCCATCCTCCTACGAGCAGTACTTC. This translates into CASSPSSYEQYF.

This chain links TRBV5-4 with TRBJ2-7; 10 bases match TRBD2. This CDR3 is built from 16 residues. Trimming at V came to 3 bases and at J to 3 bases, leaving 9 bases not matched to a gene. Germline loops: CDR1 SGHNT, CDR2 YYREEE (reference sequence). CDR3 in amino acids: CASSSLGLAADYEQYF. CDR3 nucleotide sequence: TGTGCCAGCAGCTCTCTCGGACTAGCGGCGGACTACGAGCAGTACTTC.

V gene TRBV19 combines with J gene TRBJ2-1, with 10 nucleotides matching TRBD2. The ends lost 5 bases at V and 6 bases at J; junction bases unmatched: 7. This CDR3 is built from 15 residues. From germline, CDR1 is LNHDA and CDR2 SQIVND (reference sequence). The CDR3 nucleotides read TGTGCCAGTAGTCCTGGGCTAGCGGGAGTCAATGAGCAGTTCTTC. This sequence encodes CASSPGLAGVNEQFF.

The chain combines TRBV29-1 with TRBJ2-5, with 7 positions matching TRBD1. CDR1 SQVTM and CDR2 ANQGSEA come from the germline V gene. The CDR3 totals 12 residues. Losses at the gene ends were 6 bases for V and 8 bases for J; bases not matched to a gene: 9. For the CDR3, the DNA is TGCAGCGTCCCGGGACAGCATGCTACCCAGTACTTC. Protein product: CSVPGQHATQYF.

This clone was seen more than once but under ten times. The gene calls are TRBV7-9 and TRBJ2-3; 7 bases line up with TRBD1. CDR3 length: 16 amino acids. CDR1 and CDR2 from the germline V gene are SEHNR and FQNEAQ (reference sequence). Trimming took 1 base from V and 2 from J; bases not matched to a gene: 6. This chain's CDR3 is CASSLVRGLDTDTQYF. The CDR3 DNA sequence: TGTGCCAGCAGCTTAGTGAGGGGGCTAGACACAGATACGCAGTATTTT.

The chain employs TRBV9 and TRBJ2-7; 13 bases match TRBD2. This CDR3 contains 15 residues. The germline CDR1 and CDR2 sequences are SGDLS and YYNGEE. The trim removed 3 bases at V and 2 bases at J, leaving 2 bases unmatched. The CDR3 nucleotides read TGTGCCAGCAGCGCAGGGACTAGCGGGACCTACGAGCAGTACTTC. This encodes CASSAGTSGTYEQYF. The variable domain in full, with the rest retrieved from reference TRBV9 and TRBJ2-7, is DSGVTQTPKHLITATGQRVTLRCSPRSGDLSVYWYQQSLDQGLQFLIQYYNGEERAKGNILERFSAQQFPDLHSELNLSSLELGDSALYFCASSAGTSGTYEQYFGPGTRLTVT.

This sequence joins TRBV19 and TRBJ1-1, with D possibly TRBD1 on 6 matching bases. V lost 5 bases and J 1 base, leaving 17 bases between the germline ends. Germline lookup yields CDR1 LNHDA and CDR2 SQIVND (reference sequence). The CDR3 has 16 amino acids. The DNA of the CDR3 is TGTGCCAGTAGTCTATTACAGGGAGAGGGGAACACTGAAGCTTTCTTT. Protein sequence: CASSLLQGEGNTEAFF.

The chain is built from TRBV27 and TRBJ2-3, with a weak D call TRBD2 (7 bases). Germline V gene sequence: CDR1 MNHEY, CDR2 SMNVEV (reference sequence). Trimming pared 3 bases from V and 6 bases from J, leaving 13 bases between. This CDR3 region has 14 residues. CDR3 bases: TGTGCCAGCAGTTTGGCAGGGGACTATGATACGCAGTATTTT. Translating it yields CASSLAGDYDTQYF.